This TCR beta chain was sequenced for a study of OX40 agonist ivuxolimab in advanced cancers. At the level of the study: The patients' treatment was ivuxolimab, an agonistic anti-OX40 (CD134) antibody. The eligibility criteria allowed prior anti-PD-1, anti-PD-L1 or anti-CTLA-4 therapy, and 30% to 40% had some. Of the patients, three showed partial responses, one with hepatocellular carcinoma and two with cutaneous melanoma. Study outcomes and limitations: At doses 0.1 to 3.0 mg/kg, CD4+ and CD8+ clones expanded.

On this clone: Its specificity is unknown.

Sequenced by immunoSEQ multiplex PCR; TCRdb stores in-frame clones only, minus some. Of about 86,000 clones in the sample, around nine tenths were seen once. V was shortened by 5 bases and J by 6 bases, with 19 bases between the two germline ends. Germline loops: CDR1 SGHTA, CDR2 FQGTGA. The CDR3 sequence is 16 residues long. This sample comprised CD4+ or CD8+ T cells sorted from blood, obtained in a trial of the OX40 agonist ivuxolimab. The receptor was isolated from an adult with an advanced solid tumor such as melanoma, head and neck, liver or kidney cancer. This chain uses TRBV7-3 with TRBJ2-2, with D possibly being TRBD1 (6 bases). The CDR3 coding sequence is TGTGCCAGCAGCGTCACCGGGACAAGTGTAGCCGGGGAGCTGTTTTTT. Protein product: CASSVTGTSVAGELFF.